Here is one T cell receptor (beta chain) with its context. The entry originates in a study of blood T cell repertoires in COVID-19. There are 16 residues in the CDR3. V dropped 4 bases and J dropped 0 bases, with 14 bases sitting between them. Germline V gene lookup returns CDR1 SGHRS and CDR2 YFSETQ. In the authors' methods: Amplified reference gene primers provided the basis for estimating nucleated cell counts. Some clones are missing from TCRdb's copy, which holds only in-frame ones; the method was immunoSEQ multiplex PCR. That table gives V, J and clone size, and the DNA gave D and trimming. The repertoire includes 95,000 to 110,000 clones, roughly four fifths of them detected once, and about 4.8% sits in the top ten.

The sequence derives from a man in his fifties or sixties with acute or convalescent COVID-19. Sequenced: peripheral blood. The rearrangement joins TRBV5-1 to TRBJ2-1; weak D call: TRBD2 (6 bases). The CDR3 reads CASSVDRGSSYNEQFF. CDR3 in DNA: TGCGCCAGCAGCGTAGACCGGGGGAGCTCCTACAATGAGCAGTTCTTC.